The clone carrying this T cell receptor beta chain showed up many times. The record originates from a study of T-cell reconstitution after alpha-beta-depleted transplantation in children. The TCRbeta library was prepared with unique molecular identifiers. One entry per CDR3 protein results from TCRdb running MiXCR on the PCR reads. This table has some 600,000 distinct CDR3 sequences, 16% appearing once. The CDR3 runs to 16 residues. V dropped 3 bases and J dropped 4; count of bases not matched to a gene: 10. Germline CDR1 SGHKS, CDR2 YYEKEE (reference sequence). The V call is TRBV5-5, the J call TRBJ2-1, with 7 bases matching TRBD1. This specimen consisted of PBMCs from the stem cell graft donor, obtained from the stem cell graft. This receptor was taken from a human donor who donated a stem cell graft to a child with acute myeloid leukemia. In nucleotides, the CDR3 is TGTGCCAGCAGCTCCCTGACAGGGTCTCTGTACAATGAGCAGTTCTTC. This encodes CASSSLTGSLYNEQFF.